These 9 T cell receptor beta chains were all obtained from the same sample, sequenced in a study of blood T cell repertoires in COVID-19. Measured with immunoSEQ multiplex PCR; TCRdb has only the in-frame clones, and not every one. The data contain under 85,000 clones, approximately 82% of them singletons. Sequenced: peripheral blood. These receptors were taken from an older man with active or convalescent COVID-19.

This clone came up once. This sequence joins TRBV19 and TRBJ1-6; a weak D match, TRBD1 (5 bases). V was trimmed by 4 bases and J by 6 bases, leaving 10 bases between them. CDR3 length: 14 amino acids. The germline gives CDR1 LNHDA, CDR2 SQIVND (reference sequence). CDR3 sequence reads: CASSTTGTNSPLHF. The CDR3 DNA reads as TGTGCCAGTAGTACTACAGGTACTAATTCACCCCTCCACTTT.

The V and J genes are TRBV11-3 and TRBJ2-5, with a tentative D call TRBD2 (6 bases). V lost 5 bases, J lost 2 bases, and 12 bases lay in between. Per germline, CDR1 SGHNT and CDR2 YENEEA. The CDR3 has 14 amino acids. The CDR3 DNA reads TGTGCCAGCAGCGGCGGCGGGGCACAAGAGACCCAGTACTTC. This translates into CASSGGGAQETQYF.

This clone was found a few times. V is TRBV13 and J is TRBJ2-5; 13 positions match TRBD2. Trimming cost V 0 bases and J 2 bases; bases outside gene matches: 9. The CDR3 covers 19 residues. Germline CDR1 reads PRHDT; CDR2 reads FYEKMQ (reference sequence). CDR3 sequence reads: CASSLGLAGGPWRQETQYF. The DNA of the CDR3 is TGTGCCAGCAGCTTAGGACTAGCGGGAGGGCCGTGGAGGCAAGAGACCCAGTACTTC.

V gene TRBV5-6 combines with J gene TRBJ1-2; 10 nucleotides align to TRBD1. CDR1 SGHDT and CDR2 YYEEEE come from the germline V gene. V dropped 5 bases and J dropped 7; count of bases not matched to a gene: 14. CDR3 length: 16 amino acids. CDR3 in amino acids: CASSSGQGPPIGGYTF. The CDR3 bases are TGTGCCAGCAGTTCGGGACAGGGGCCACCCATTGGTGGCTACACCTTC.

The rearrangement joins TRBV5-1 to TRBJ1-1; TRBD1 is a possible D gene (6 bases). V dropped 1 base and J dropped 3 bases, with 13 bases sitting between them. The CDR3 spans 15 residues. Per the germline V gene, CDR1 is SGHRS and CDR2 is YFSETQ. CDR3 in DNA: TGCGCCAGCAGCTTGCGCACAGGGAGATACACTGAAGCTTTCTTT. Translation: CASSLRTGRYTEAFF.

The chain recombines TRBV24-1 with TRBJ2-5; a possible D gene is TRBD2 (6 bases). This CDR3 has 14 amino acids. The ends were cut back, 3 bases at V and 2 bases at J, with 9 bases in the middle. Per the germline V gene, CDR1 is KGHDR and CDR2 is SFDVKD. In DNA form, the CDR3 reads TGTGCCACCAGTGATGGAGGGGCACAAGAGACCCAGTACTTC. Translation gives CATSDGGAQETQYF.

The chain couples TRBV6-6 to TRBJ1-2; D is ambiguous. This CDR3 comprises 14 residues. The germline CDR1 and CDR2 sequences are MNHNY and SVGAGI (reference sequence). The V gene lost 0 bases and the J gene lost 5 bases, with 10 bases spanning the gap. The CDR3 loop reads CASSYSGPGYGYTF. As DNA, the CDR3 is TGTGCCAGCAGTTACTCAGGACCGGGGTATGGCTACACCTTC.

This clone has a handful of counts. The J gene is TRBJ1-2, the V gene TRBV9, with TRBD1 matching over 7 bases. This CDR3 contains 14 residues. Per germline, CDR1 SGDLS and CDR2 YYNGEE. The junction had 5 bases not matched to a gene; V was cut back by 0 bases and J by 6 bases. The CDR3 DNA reads as TGTGCCAGCAGCGTAGTTGTAGGGACAGATGGCTACACCTTC. Translation gives CASSVVVGTDGYTF.

This chain joins TRBV27 and TRBJ2-7; TRBD1 matches 8 bases. The germline V gene encodes CDR1 MNHEY and CDR2 SMNVEV (reference sequence). The CDR3 runs to 15 residues. V shed 2 bases, J shed 7 bases, and the junction held 10 bases outside the gene matches. CDR3 nucleotide sequence: TGTGCCAGCAGTTTAGGCGGACAGGGTACACGGGAGCAGTACTTC. Translation gives CASSLGGQGTREQYF.